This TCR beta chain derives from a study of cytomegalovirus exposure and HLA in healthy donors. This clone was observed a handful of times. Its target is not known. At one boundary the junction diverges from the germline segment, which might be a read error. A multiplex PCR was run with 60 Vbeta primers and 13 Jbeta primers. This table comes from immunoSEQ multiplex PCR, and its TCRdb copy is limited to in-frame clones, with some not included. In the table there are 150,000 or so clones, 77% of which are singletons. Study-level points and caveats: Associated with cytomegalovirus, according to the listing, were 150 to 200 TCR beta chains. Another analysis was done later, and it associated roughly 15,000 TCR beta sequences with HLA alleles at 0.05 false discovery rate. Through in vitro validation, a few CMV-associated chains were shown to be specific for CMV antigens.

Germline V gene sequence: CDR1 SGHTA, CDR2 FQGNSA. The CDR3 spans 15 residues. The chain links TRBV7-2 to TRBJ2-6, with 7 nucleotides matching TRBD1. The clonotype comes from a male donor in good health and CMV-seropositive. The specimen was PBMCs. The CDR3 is CASRQGGSGANGLTF. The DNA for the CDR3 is TGTGCCAGCAGGCAAGGGGGCTCTGGGGCCAACGGCCTGACTTTC.